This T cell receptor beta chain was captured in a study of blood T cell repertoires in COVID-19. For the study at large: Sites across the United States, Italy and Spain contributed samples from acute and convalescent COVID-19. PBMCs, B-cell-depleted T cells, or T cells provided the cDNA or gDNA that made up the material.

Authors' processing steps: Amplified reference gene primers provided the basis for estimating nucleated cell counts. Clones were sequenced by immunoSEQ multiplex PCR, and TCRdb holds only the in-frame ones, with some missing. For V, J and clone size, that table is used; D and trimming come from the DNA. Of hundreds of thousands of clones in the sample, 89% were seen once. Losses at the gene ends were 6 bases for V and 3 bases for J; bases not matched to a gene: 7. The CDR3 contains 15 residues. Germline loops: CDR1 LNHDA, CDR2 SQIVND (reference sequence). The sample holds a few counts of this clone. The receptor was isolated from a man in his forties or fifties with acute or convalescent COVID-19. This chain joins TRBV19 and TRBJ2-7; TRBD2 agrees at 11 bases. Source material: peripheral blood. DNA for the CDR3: TGTGCCAGTAGGAAAACGGGACTAGCGGTCTACGAGCAGTACTTC. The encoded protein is CASRKTGLAVYEQYF.